This T cell receptor (beta chain) was sequenced in a study of cytomegalovirus exposure and HLA in healthy donors (dated by TCRdb to between 2016 and 2019). Background for the entire study: According to an earlier analysis of a few hundred of the donors, 150 million to 200 million T cells yielded 95 million to 140 million unique TCR beta sequences and roughly 280 Gb of sequence data. A later genetic analysis took genome-wide SNP genotypes for about three fifths of the roughly 670 donors and used that subset as a discovery cohort. In an earlier analysis of 500 to 650 of the donors, high-throughput TCR beta sequencing was used to judge whether each TCR beta V gene segment behaved as functional or pseudogenic. Alongside the repertoire data, information on donor age, sex, ethnicity and CMV serostatus was compiled. An early release that covered about 600 HLA-typed donors contained 250 to 350 gigabases of sequencing data and 80 million or so unique TCR sequences. Every discovery cohort repertoire had been produced on one sequencing platform. HLA typing covered class I and class II loci at four-digit resolution. The later analysis used no new phenotypic data to find candidate immune exposures, relying instead on TCR beta sequences and their occurrence across donors. Five DR-DQ haplotypes were handled as single units for association and clustering, since linkage in the cohort was strong. Typing coverage differed by locus: A, B, C, DRB1 and DQB1 were typed in about 620-630 donors, DQA1 in around 500, DPA1 in some 610, and DPB1 in approximately 450. Using immunosequencing, the study profiled T cell repertoires from 550 to 750 subjects and related those repertoires to cytomegalovirus serostatus. The study aimed to test whether cataloging public T cell receptors could reveal signatures of past pathogen exposure. On average, roughly 250,000 unique TCR beta nucleotide sequences were sequenced per donor among 398 genotyped donors of the cohort, with approximately 18% of those sequences being non-productive. Among the 398 genotyped donors, around 81% belonged to the genetic ancestry cluster associated with self-reported Caucasian donors. A later analysis re-analyzed previously published TCR beta repertoires from several hundred donors and added high-resolution HLA genotyping to study TCR occurrence patterns. High-throughput TCR immunosequencing, statistical association of individual TCRs with disease status, and machine learning were combined to predict cytomegalovirus infection status. Along with the approximately 620-subject first cohort, a separate validation cohort of over 90 different subjects was used.

The library was produced with the immunoSEQ multiplex PCR assay. The multiplex PCR relied on a mix of 60 forward primers for TCR Vbeta segments and 13 reverse primers for TCR Jbeta segments. Amplification of the CDR3 region of rearranged TCR beta genes was performed with a multiplex PCR assay on genomic DNA. The Illumina HiSeq System was used to sequence the amplified TCR beta libraries as 87-base-pair reads. Turning to the authors' computational methods: Across the 670 or so repertoires, a later analysis counted 60 million to 90 million unique TCR beta chains, roughly 11 million of which were shared by at least two donors. To remove PCR and sequencing errors, raw reads were error-corrected and collapsed into unique sequences using a nearest-neighbor algorithm that merged closely related sequences. To assign V, D and J gene segments, CDR3 sequences were aligned to IMGT reference sequences. Each retained sequence needed at least a six-nucleotide match to both a V gene segment and a J gene segment. A rearrangement was called productive if the CDR3 had no stop codons and remained in frame with V and J, and every other rearrangement was called non-productive. CDR3 was defined according to IMGT convention as the region running from the second conserved V-encoded cysteine to the conserved J-encoded phenylalanine. Sequences without an unambiguous match to a single V gene segment were excluded from the earlier analysis of approximately 560 of the donors. In an earlier analysis of 587 of the donors, V segments were called functional above 56.7% productive rearrangements and were called segregating when the between-donor standard deviation exceeded 5%. A statistical classification framework was built to diagnose cytomegalovirus status from the catalog of TCR beta chain sequences. A later analysis assigned V and J genes by comparing TCR nucleotide sequences with IMGT/GENE-DB human TR gene sequences. A later analysis assigned CDR3 sequences and most-parsimonious VDJ recombination scenarios with the TCRdist pipeline. A later analysis defined each TCR beta chain by its CDR3 amino acid sequence plus V-gene family, and excluded reads lacking a unique V-gene family. To address suspected cross-contamination and a sequencing artifact, a later analysis removed around 590 highly shared, low-generation-probability nucleotide sequences. In a later analysis, a clonal expansion index was calculated for each public chain from normalized within-repertoire ranks of inferred template counts. In a later analysis, generation probabilities were computed using a VDJ recombination model fitted to out-of-frame rearrangements, and the results were checked against IGoR. A later analysis scored TCR-TCR, TCR-HLA and TCR-CMV co-occurrence with hypergeometric tests, applying a repertoire-size bias correction to TCR pairs. In a later analysis, false discovery rates were estimated by permuting HLA or CMV assignments 20 times. In a later analysis, co-occurring TCRs were grouped with DBSCAN, and TCRdist sequence similarity was added when clustering was performed within HLA-allele-positive subsets. Co-occurrence clustering excluded repertoires with fewer than 30,000 or more than 120,000 public chains, plus five with anomalous nucleotide sharing. TCRdb provides this immuneACCESS table in a form limited to in-frame rearrangements. Some clones are lacking; in checked studies, under half of them reflect an unresolved V gene, and why the rest are absent is not known. The V and J calls and clone size are taken from that table; D and trimming were inferred from the DNA. The sample table lists hundreds of thousands of clones, roughly four fifths of them with a count of one. The top ten clonotypes cover 0.2% to 0.25% of the sample.

The cohort consisted of some 670 healthy bone marrow donors. At the time of sampling, every cohort member was nominally healthy, though immune exposures that went unrecorded were likely present. The donor tested CMV seronegative, placing the donor among the 300 to 450 seronegative members of the cohort. A peripheral blood sample was provided by each donor, and peripheral blood mononuclear cells were used for TCR beta sequencing. The Qiagen DNeasy Blood Extraction Kit was used to extract genomic DNA from the blood cell samples. Worth noting for this clone: Its binding antigen is unknown. Within one base of it there is no much larger clone, and no base qualities were kept.

Beyond this particular receptor, the publication reports: CMV serostatus was the only immune exposure information available for the cohort. In an earlier analysis of fewer than 750 of the donors, most TCR beta V segments were observed in productive rearrangements about 87% or about 30% of the time, broadly matching IMGT annotations. It was suggested by the authors that the approach could potentially be generalized to other disease states and immunological phenotypes. A later analysis found that TCR association rates varied across HLA loci, with DRB1 alleles showing the most associated TCRs and HLA-C alleles the fewest. In a later genetic analysis, a missense DCLRE1C variant was associated with V-gene and J-gene trimming of TCR beta chains, and the association was replicated in an independent cohort. Linkage disequilibrium might explain the correlated functional status among segregating V segments, but an unknown experimental factor could not be excluded. While some public TCRs were present in many individuals, most TCR sequences turned up only very rarely across donors. A further reported finding was that TCR beta sequences accurately predicted the HLA-A and HLA-B alleles for most subjects in the first cohort. Sequencing depth was assumed to be roughly uniform across donors in the presence/absence analyses, though that assumption may not hold. Around 16 rarely observed V segments, including chromosome 9 orphons, were excluded from the earlier analysis of approximately 500 of the donors because counts were too low. Some IMGT-functional V segments, including TRBV6-2 and TRBV6-3, could not be told apart with the 87-base-pair reads, so those segments were excluded. Several of the top co-occurrence clusters appeared to be linked to parvovirus B19, influenza, CMV and Epstein-Barr virus, according to a later analysis. Specific HLA alleles were associated with over 15,000 TCR beta sequences at a false discovery rate of 0.05 in a later analysis. In vitro tests confirmed that three of the cytomegalovirus-associated TCR beta chains recognize cytomegalovirus antigens. The study listed approximately 150 TCR beta chains as associated with cytomegalovirus. This cohort had only TCR beta chains sequenced, and the lack of alpha or paired-chain data limited which features could be detected. Compared with equally common non-associated chains, HLA-associated TCR beta chains in a later analysis were more clonally expanded and had lower generation probabilities. HLA typing was unavailable for some donors at each locus, so association tests used only the typed subset. A later analysis found that most CMV-associated TCR beta chains appeared HLA-restricted, with HLA associations seemingly driven largely by CMV exposure. When HLA alleles, especially DR and DQ, strongly co-occurred, TCR associations were difficult to assign to individual alleles. In both the original and validation cohorts, the classifier was reported to diagnose cytomegalovirus status with high specificity and sensitivity. A later genetic analysis reported fewer N-insertions in productive TCRs among donors in an Asian-associated ancestry cluster than the approximately 700-donor mean. A cluster of highly shared sequence variants was judged likely to represent a technical artifact of the sequencing pipeline.

V lost 0 bases and J lost 0 bases; the stretch between them is 15 bases long. Reading from cysteine to phenylalanine, the CDR3 counts 19 amino acids. Only the CDR3 DNA stays, 57 bases, in frame from base 1. Reading the germline V gene gives CDR1 KGHSH and CDR2 LQKENI. The receptor chain draws on TRBV18 and TRBJ2-6; TRBD1 is a possible D gene, resting on 6 matching bases. The specimen was PBMCs. This receptor was identified in a girl aged 2 to 10 in good health and CMV-seronegative. The nucleotide sequence is given as TGTGCCAGCTCACCACCGTCCCGACAGGACAACTCTGGGGCCAACGTCCTGACTTTC. Translated, this is CASSPPSRQDNSGANVLTF.